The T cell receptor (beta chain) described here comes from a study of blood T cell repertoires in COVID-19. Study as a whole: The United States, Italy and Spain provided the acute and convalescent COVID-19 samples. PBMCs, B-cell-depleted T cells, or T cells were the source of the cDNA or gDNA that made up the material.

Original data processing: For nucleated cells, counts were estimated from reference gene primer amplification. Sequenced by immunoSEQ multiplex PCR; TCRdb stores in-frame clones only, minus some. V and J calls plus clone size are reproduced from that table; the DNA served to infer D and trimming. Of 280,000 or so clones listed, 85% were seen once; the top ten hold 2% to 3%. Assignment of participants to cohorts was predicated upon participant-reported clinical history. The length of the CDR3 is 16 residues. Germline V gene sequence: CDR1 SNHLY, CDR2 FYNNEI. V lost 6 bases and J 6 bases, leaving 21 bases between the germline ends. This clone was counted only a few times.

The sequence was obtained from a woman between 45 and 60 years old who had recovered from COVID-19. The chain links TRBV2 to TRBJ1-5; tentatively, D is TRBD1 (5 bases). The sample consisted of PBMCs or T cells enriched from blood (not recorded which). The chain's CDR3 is CASRHRDLIQSQPQHF. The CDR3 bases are TGTGCCAGCAGACACCGGGACTTAATCCAGAGTCAGCCCCAGCATTTT. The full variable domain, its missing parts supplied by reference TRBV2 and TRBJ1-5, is EPEVTQTPSHQVTQMGQEVILRCVPISNHLYFYWYRQILGQKVEFLVSFYNNEISEKSEIFDDQFSVERPDGSNFTLKIRSTKLEDSAMYFCASRHRDLIQSQPQHFGDGTRLSIL.